This T cell receptor beta chain was documented in a study of beta chain features in type 1 diabetes. The study, taken as a whole, reports: In every one of the four CD4+ subsets, TCRB CDR3s were moderately but significantly shorter in Type 1 diabetes patients.

Of note for this clone: The antigen is unknown.

Since all of the isolated RNA was reverse transcribed, expressed TCRB transcripts were what got sequenced. The method was immunoSEQ multiplex PCR; TCRdb's version includes in-frame clones alone and lacks a portion of them. The data contain some 660,000 clones, about an eighth of them seen just once; the ten biggest clones take up 0.04%. Trimming cost V 0 bases and J 4 bases; bases outside gene matches: 4. The CDR3 sequence is 16 residues long. The germline gives CDR1 SGDLS, CDR2 YYNGEE. The clonotype originates from a man between 18 and 29 years old with type 1 diabetes. Sequencing used naive CD4+ T cells from blood. The chain recombines TRBV9 with TRBJ2-5; TRBD2 aligns across 12 bases. CDR3 in DNA: TGTGCCAGCAGCGTAGGCCTAGCGGGAGGGTCAGAGACCCAGTACTTC. It is translated as CASSVGLAGGSETQYF.